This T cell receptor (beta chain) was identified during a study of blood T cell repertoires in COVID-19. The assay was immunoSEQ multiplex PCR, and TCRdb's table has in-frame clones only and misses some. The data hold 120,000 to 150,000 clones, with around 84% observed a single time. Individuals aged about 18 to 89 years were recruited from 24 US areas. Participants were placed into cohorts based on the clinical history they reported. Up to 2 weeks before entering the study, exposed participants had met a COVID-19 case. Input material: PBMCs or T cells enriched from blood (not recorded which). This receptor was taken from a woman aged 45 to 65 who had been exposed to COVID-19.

CDR3 in DNA: TGTGCCAGCAGCCTAGCGGGAGGGGAGCAGTTCTTC. Protein sequence: CASSLAGGEQFF. The chain recombines TRBV3-1 (or the pseudogene TRBV3-2) with TRBJ2-1; 11 bases are shared with TRBD2. Germline assignment: CDR1 LGHDT and CDR2 YNNKEL (reference sequence). With V trimmed by 4 bases and J by 10 bases, 0 bases remained unmatched. This CDR3 region has 12 residues.